The entry that follows covers one T cell receptor beta chain sequence. Germline assignment: CDR1 SGHRS and CDR2 YFSETQ. This CDR3 spans 15 amino acids. J was trimmed by 7 bases and V by 0 bases; bases with no gene match: 7. The data originate from a study of blood T cell repertoires in COVID-19. Study as a whole: Samples taken during acute and convalescent COVID-19 were collected in the United States, Italy and Spain.

Clones were read by immunoSEQ multiplex PCR, and TCRdb kept only the in-frame ones, dropping some. The sample yields hundreds of thousands of clones, 70% to 90% seen once. This sequence was found in a middle-aged man with acute or convalescent COVID-19. The material sequenced was peripheral blood. The J gene is TRBJ2-7, the V gene TRBV5-1; the match to TRBD1 covers 10 bases. CDR3 DNA sequence: TGCGCCAGCAGCTTGGAAGGGACAGGGGTGAGAGAGCAGTACTTC. Amino acids: CASSLEGTGVREQYF.